A single sample is the source of the 8 T cell receptor beta chains below, sequenced in a study of human T cells and chemical hapten exposure. In TCRdb, the RACE reads were re-called with MiXCR into one record per CDR3 protein. The data show roughly 40,000 distinct CDR3 sequences, under 12% seen once. The time point was: pre-sensitization, week 0. Treatment indicated: therapeutic diphenylcyclopropenone sensitization with weekly scalp DPC. This sample comprised whole blood, obtained in connection with sensitization to the hapten diphenylcyclopropenone (DPC). These receptors all come from a man between 25 and 39 years old with alopecia areata. Some clones in this sample may be carry-over from other donors' samples.

This clonotype occurred many times. The V gene is TRBV6-6, the J gene TRBJ2-3; 9 bases line up with TRBD1. The CDR3 spans 17 residues. Trimming removed 6 bases from V and 2 bases from J; junction bases left unmatched: 12. Germline loops: CDR1 MNHNY, CDR2 SVGAGI (reference sequence). CDR3 coding DNA: TGTGCCAGCAGCTACGCCCGGGACAGGGTAGACACAGATACGCAGTATTTT. This sequence encodes CASSYARDRVDTDTQYF.

This clonotype was observed at least ten times. The rearrangement joins TRBV2 to TRBJ2-3; D perhaps matches TRBD2 (5 bases). Germline V gives CDR1 SNHLY, CDR2 FYNNEI. The germline V and J ends were trimmed by 3 bases and 2 bases, with 12 bases remaining between them. The CDR3 loop spans 15 amino acids. Written as DNA, the CDR3 is TGTGCCAGCAGTGATGTCGGGGTTTCCACAGATACGCAGTATTTT. Translated: CASSDVGVSTDTQYF.

This clonotype was counted many times. The rearrangement uses TRBV7-8 and TRBJ2-7; 8 bases agree with TRBD2. J was trimmed by 4 bases and V by 3 bases; bases with no gene match: 5. CDR3 size: 14 residues. In germline, CDR1 is SGHVS, CDR2 FQNEAQ. Written as DNA, the CDR3 is TGTGCCAGCAGCTTCGGACTAGCCGATTACGAGCAGTACGTC. Protein sequence: CASSFGLADYEQYV.

There are a few counts of this clonotype. At one boundary the junction diverges from the germline segment, which might be a read error. The V and J genes are TRBV13 and TRBJ2-3, with D possibly TRBD1 on 5 matching bases. This CDR3 spans 14 amino acids. Germline loops: CDR1 PRHDT, CDR2 FYEKMQ (reference sequence). DNA of the CDR3: TGTGCCAGCAGCTTAGGCCAGGGCGCGCAAACGCGGTATTTT. Its translation: CASSLGQGAQTRYF.

V usage is TRBV7-9 and J usage is TRBJ1-1, with D uncertain. Trimming removed 5 bases at V and 0 bases at J, with 16 bases between. Per germline, CDR1 SEHNR and CDR2 FQNEAQ (reference sequence). The CDR3 totals 16 residues. CDR3 coding DNA: TGTGCCAGCAGCCAAAACCGGGAACCTATGAACACTGAAGCTTTCTTT. Protein sequence: CASSQNREPMNTEAFF.

This clonotype was seen a handful of times. The V and J genes are TRBV12-3 or TRBV12-4 and TRBJ2-3; 16 nucleotides align to TRBD2. V shed 5 bases and J 7 bases; nucleotides not matched to a gene: 9. There are 17 residues in the CDR3. The CDR3 DNA is TGTGCCAGCAGTACGGGACTAGCGGGGGGGCCTGGTTATACGCAGTATTTT. It codes for CASSTGLAGGPGYTQYF.

The CDR3 loop is CAISNSYEQYF. CDR3 DNA: TGTGCCATCAGTAACTCCTACGAGCAGTACTTC. The V call is TRBV10-3, the J call TRBJ2-7; D unresolved. V lost 5 bases and J lost 0, with 2 bases in between. This CDR3 spans 11 amino acids. Per the germline V gene, CDR1 is ENHRY and CDR2 is SYGVKD.

Many counts were recorded for this clonotype. The V call is TRBV28, the J call TRBJ2-3; D ambiguous. The V and J ends lost 2 bases and 7 bases respectively, with 7 bases between them. The CDR3 consists of 12 residues. Germline lookup yields CDR1 MDHEN and CDR2 SYDVKM. The CDR3 here is CASSLVQYTQYF. CDR3 in DNA: TGTGCCAGCAGTTTAGTCCAGTATACGCAGTATTTT.